This entry is about one TCR beta chain. Its binding antigen is unknown. No clone much larger than this one lies a single base away; base qualities are absent. The data originate from a study of a mutant IDH1 vaccine in newly diagnosed glioma (dated by TCRdb to the early 2020s). With regard to the full study: Vaccination began 4-6 weeks after radiotherapy alone, or alongside temozolomide cycles in the chemotherapy-containing groups. Of the 25 to 40 patients who were treated, approximately 60% were male and roughly 38% were female, and the mean age was about 40 years. Before enrollment, patients had received standard therapy of radiotherapy alone, temozolomide alone, or radiochemotherapy with temozolomide; most received the combination. The week-35 safety follow-up was designated visit V12, and the week-47 end of study was designated visit V13. Peripheral blood samples were drawn at six visits, namely V03 (baseline), V05, V07, V10, V12 and V13. Longitudinal TCRB deep sequencing was performed for roughly 25 treated patients wherever samples were available for exploratory analyses. Overall results and qualifications from the work: PBMC samples for TCRB deep sequencing were selected based on availability. Across multiple MHC alleles, vaccine-induced immune responses were seen in just over 90% of patients. No apparent relationship was observed between pseudoprogression and alterations in the top peripheral T cell clonotypes detected by TCRB sequencing. The authors stated that sample limitations prevented analyses of patient blood samples from being reproduced.

V is cut by 8 bases and J by 0 bases, and the space between the germline ends is 11 bases. The CDR3, from cysteine to phenylalanine, totals 13 residues. The read is trimmed to its CDR3 DNA, 39 bases read in frame from base 1. The germline V gene sets CDR1 to MDHEN and CDR2 to SYDVKM. In the paper's terms, the time point label means: week 47, end of study. Each vaccine dose was 300 ug of a 20-mer mutant IDH1 peptide in Montanide, given subcutaneously with topical imiquimod. Eight vaccinations were administered to patients in weeks 1, 3, 5, 7, 11, 15, 19 and 23, corresponding to visits V03 through V10. Newly diagnosed WHO grade 3 or 4 IDH1-mutant astrocytomas showing loss of nuclear ATRX were present in the donors. The samples were drawn from NOA16, a multicentre, single-arm, open-label phase I trial in Germany that tested a mutant IDH1 peptide vaccine in humans for the first time. Genomic DNA for TCRB sequencing was extracted from EDTA blood using the DNeasy Blood and Tissue Kit.

Library preparation was by the immunoSEQ multiplex PCR assay. The hsTCRB Kit was used according to the manufacturer's protocol to amplify rearranged TCR beta chain sequences. An Illumina MiSeq was used to sequence the TCRB libraries. The authors' analysis ran thus. The kit vendor's proprietary platform handled demultiplexing, trimming and gene mapping. TCRdb provides this immuneACCESS table in a form limited to in-frame rearrangements. Some clones are lacking; in checked studies, under half of them reflect an unresolved V gene, and why the rest are absent is not known. V and J calls and clone size follow that table, whereas D and trimming were derived from the DNA. Counted in this sample were 30,000 to 40,000 clones; 75% to 95% of them appeared once. Together, the top ten hold around 5.1% of the sample.

The sample here was PBMCs, taken from a glioma patient whose treatment included an IDH1 peptide vaccine. The TCR originated in a woman aged 40 to 55 with glioma. The chain is made from TRBV28 and TRBJ2-7; TRBD1 is perhaps the D gene, given 5 matching bases. The CDR3 protein is CASSRASSYEQYF. At the DNA level, the sequence is TGTGCCAGCTCCAGGGCGAGCTCCTACGAGCAGTACTTC.